A selection of T cell receptor beta chains follows, all from one sample in a study of T cells in Graves' hyperthyroidism and ophthalmopathy. MiXCR, applied by TCRdb to the multiplex PCR reads, yields one record per CDR3 protein. The data contain around 760,000 distinct CDR3 sequences, just over 35% of them singletons. Source material: blood. The receptor set was obtained from a woman aged 40 to 50 with Graves' hyperthyroidism. CDR3s include the opening cysteine and the closing phenylalanine or tryptophan. Each record gives: clone size, V gene, D gene, J gene, CDR3 protein, CDR3 DNA. A D gene is named only where the DNA matches it firmly. Part of the rows lack a size; the others show once, few, many or a class for expanded clones.

size: few
V: TRBV7-9
D: TRBD1
J: TRBJ1-1
CDR3: CASSQEDRVSTEAFF
DNA: TGTGCCAGCAGCCAAGAGGACAGGGTTTCCACTGAAGCTTTCTTT

size: NA
V: TRBV4-1
D: NA
J: TRBJ1-6
CDR3: CASSQEGSRSPLHF
DNA: TGCGCCAGCAGCCAAGAAGGCTCGAGGTCACCCCTCCACTTT

size: NA
V: TRBV20-1
D: NA
J: TRBJ2-1
CDR3: CSARGKQGYEQFF
DNA: TGCAGTGCTAGAGGCAAACAGGGCTATGAGCAGTTCTTC

size: NA
V: TRBV6-6
D: TRBD1
J: TRBJ2-5
CDR3: CASSLQGYGETQYF
DNA: TGTGCCAGCAGTTTACAGGGGTACGGAGAGACCCAGTACTTC

size: NA
V: TRBV6-1
D: NA
J: TRBJ1-4
CDR3: CASSLNEKLLF
DNA: TGTGCCAGCAGCCTGAATGAAAAACTGCTTTTT

size: many
V: TRBV4-1
D: NA
J: TRBJ1-2
CDR3: CASSQVSREDGYTF
DNA: TGCGCCAGCAGCCAAGTTTCCAGGGAGGATGGCTACACCTTC

size: few
V: TRBV7-2
D: NA
J: TRBJ1-1
CDR3: CASSWYSTEAFF
DNA: TGTGCCAGCAGCTGGTACTCCACTGAAGCTTTCTTT

size: many
V: TRBV6-2/TRBV6-3
D: NA
J: TRBJ1-2
CDR3: CASGTRHRGYTF
DNA: TGTGCCAGCGGTACGAGGCATCGTGGCTACACCTTC

size: many
V: TRBV7-2
D: NA
J: TRBJ1-2
CDR3: CASSLPGHGYTF
DNA: TGTGCCAGCAGCTTACCAGGGCATGGCTACACCTTC

size: few
V: TRBV7-8
D: TRBD1
J: TRBJ1-1
CDR3: CASSQGRGLRVTEAFF
DNA: TGCGCCAGCAGCCAAGGAAGGGGGCTCCGGGTTACTGAAGCTTTCTTT

size: NA
V: TRBV5-1
D: NA
J: TRBJ2-5
CDR3: CASSQDLKVSETQYF
DNA: TGCGCCAGCAGCCAAGATCTAAAGGTCTCAGAGACCCAGTACTTC

size: many
V: TRBV5-6
D: NA
J: TRBJ1-1
CDR3: CASSFFQGKGEAFF
DNA: TGTGCCAGCAGCTTTTTCCAGGGGAAGGGTGAAGCTTTCTTT

size: many
V: TRBV19
D: TRBD1
J: TRBJ1-2
CDR3: CASSLGQGATGYTF
DNA: TGTGCCAGTAGTCTGGGACAGGGGGCGACGGGCTACACCTTC

size: NA
V: TRBV12-3/TRBV12-4
D: NA
J: TRBJ1-3
CDR3: CASTSGIIYF
DNA: TGTGCCAGCACCTCCGGGATCATATATTTT

size: many
V: TRBV2
D: TRBD1
J: TRBJ1-6
CDR3: CASSGQGLGSPLHF
DNA: TGTGCCAGCAGCGGACAGGGTCTGGGTTCACCCCTCCACTTT

size: NA
V: TRBV2
D: NA
J: TRBJ1-5
CDR3: CASSEDNSNQPQHF
DNA: TGTGCCAGCAGTGAAGATAATTCCAATCAGCCCCAGCATTTT

size: many
V: TRBV19
D: NA
J: TRBJ1-5
CDR3: CASRSNGGRQPQHF
DNA: TGTGCCAGTAGATCCAACGGGGGCCGACAGCCCCAGCATTTT

size: many
V: TRBV20-1
D: NA
J: TRBJ2-7
CDR3: CSAITRSSYEQYF
DNA: TGCAGTGCTATTACACGGTCCTCCTACGAGCAGTACTTC

size: few
V: TRBV4-1
D: NA
J: TRBJ1-2
CDR3: CASSQDAAGAPYGYTF
DNA: TGCGCCAGCAGCCAAGATGCCGCAGGGGCCCCCTATGGCTACACCTTC

size: few
V: TRBV7-9
D: NA
J: TRBJ1-5
CDR3: CASSQAEAGLSNQPQHF
DNA: TGCGCCAGCAGCCAAGCTGAAGCCGGACTTTCCAATCAGCCCCAGCATTTT

size: many
V: TRBV13
D: NA
J: TRBJ2-7
CDR3: CAILLPREQYF
DNA: TGTGCCATCCTACTACCGCGGGAGCAGTACTTC

size: NA
V: TRBV10-3
D: NA
J: TRBJ2-7
CDR3: CAISDAVEYEQYF
DNA: TGTGCCATCAGTGATGCCGTAGAGTACGAGCAGTACTTC

size: many
V: TRBV7-2
D: NA
J: TRBJ2-7
CDR3: CASSIVRGGTYEQYF
DNA: TGTGCCAGCAGCATAGTAAGGGGTGGAACCTACGAGCAGTACTTC

size: NA
V: TRBV19
D: NA
J: TRBJ2-7
CDR3: CASSTGVPGEQYF
DNA: TGTGCCAGTAGTACGGGGGTCCCTGGCGAGCAGTACTTC

size: many
V: TRBV25-1
D: NA
J: TRBJ1-2
CDR3: CASSERHGDYGYTF
DNA: TGTGCCAGCAGTGAGAGACACGGCGACTATGGCTACACCTTC

size: NA
V: TRBV5-5
D: TRBD1
J: TRBJ1-4
CDR3: CASSGTGLTNEKLFF
DNA: TGTGCCAGCAGCGGGACAGGGTTGACTAATGAAAAACTGTTTTTT

size: NA
V: TRBV6-5
D: NA
J: TRBJ1-2
CDR3: CASSYSAGTWDGYTF
DNA: TGTGCCAGCAGTTACTCAGCGGGCACCTGGGACGGCTACACCTTC

size: NA
V: TRBV7-9
D: NA
J: TRBJ2-1
CDR3: CASSSLGEQFF
DNA: TGTGCCAGCAGCTCGTTGGGTGAGCAGTTCTTC

size: few
V: TRBV4-3
D: TRBD2
J: TRBJ2-5
CDR3: CASRHIAGGQETQYF
DNA: TGCGCCAGCAGACACATAGCGGGAGGGCAGGAGACCCAGTACTTC

size: NA
V: TRBV10-3
D: NA
J: TRBJ2-3
CDR3: CAIGDATDTQYF
DNA: TGTGCCATCGGTGACGCCACAGATACGCAGTATTTT

size: many
V: TRBV2
D: NA
J: TRBJ1-2
CDR3: CASSDTPNYGYTF
DNA: TGTGCCAGCAGTGATACACCTAACTATGGCTACACCTTC

size: NA
V: TRBV19
D: NA
J: TRBJ1-2
CDR3: CASSFGTEIDGYTF
DNA: TGTGCCAGTAGTTTCGGGACCGAGATAGATGGCTACACCTTC

size: many
V: TRBV29-1
D: TRBD2
J: TRBJ2-7
CDR3: CSVVGTSGYEQYF
DNA: TGCAGCGTTGTCGGGACTAGCGGCTACGAGCAGTACTTC

size: many
V: TRBV19
D: NA
J: TRBJ2-6
CDR3: CASSMKVAGANVLTF
DNA: TGTGCCAGTAGTATGAAAGTGGCAGGGGCCAACGTCCTGACTTTC

size: NA
V: TRBV20-1
D: NA
J: TRBJ2-7
CDR3: CSGRQSFGEQYF
DNA: TGCAGCGGTCGACAGTCTTTTGGCGAGCAGTACTTC

size: NA
V: TRBV6-5
D: NA
J: TRBJ2-7
CDR3: CASSEVFVTFYEQYF
DNA: TGTGCCAGCAGTGAGGTTTTCGTCACTTTCTACGAGCAGTACTTC

size: NA
V: TRBV2
D: NA
J: TRBJ1-5
CDR3: CASSPRDKNQPQHF
DNA: TGCGCCAGCAGTCCCAGGGACAAGAATCAGCCCCAGCATTTT

size: NA
V: TRBV4-1
D: NA
J: TRBJ1-2
CDR3: CASSPPPAGHYYGYTF
DNA: TGCGCCAGCAGCCCCCCTCCAGCCGGACACTACTATGGCTACACCTTC

size: few
V: TRBV6-2/TRBV6-3
D: TRBD2
J: TRBJ2-7
CDR3: CASTTGAGGAYEQYF
DNA: TGTGCCAGCACAACGGGAGCGGGAGGGGCCTACGAGCAGTACTTC

size: few
V: TRBV6-7
D: NA
J: TRBJ2-7
CDR3: CASSSPGLGVPYEQYF
DNA: TGTGCCAGCAGTTCCCCAGGGCTCGGGGTTCCCTACGAGCAGTACTTC

size: few
V: TRBV7-4
D: TRBD1
J: TRBJ1-2
CDR3: CASTNRPPETGKGYTF
DNA: TGTGCCAGCACAAATCGCCCACCTGAGACAGGGAAGGGCTACACCTTC

size: NA
V: TRBV5-6
D: TRBD1
J: TRBJ2-7
CDR3: CASSLTGKTYEQYF
DNA: TGTGCCAGCAGCCTGACAGGGAAGACCTACGAGCAGTACTTC

size: few
V: TRBV12-3/TRBV12-4
D: TRBD2
J: TRBJ2-5
CDR3: CASSSLLGTGETSGGDETQYF
DNA: TGTGCCAGCAGCTCCCTATTGGGGACGGGCGAGACTAGCGGGGGGGATGAGACCCAGTACTTC

size: NA
V: TRBV7-9
D: TRBD1
J: TRBJ2-7
CDR3: CASSRVVRDSTYEQYF
DNA: TGTGCCAGCAGCCGAGTGGTAAGGGACAGCACTTACGAGCAGTACTTC

size: few
V: TRBV27
D: NA
J: TRBJ2-5
CDR3: CASRRGTRETQYF
DNA: TGTGCCAGCAGGAGGGGAACGAGAGAGACCCAGTACTTC

size: many
V: TRBV2
D: TRBD1
J: TRBJ2-7
CDR3: CASNGQGVYEQYF
DNA: TGTGCCAGCAACGGACAGGGGGTTTACGAGCAGTACTTC

size: many
V: TRBV29-1
D: TRBD1
J: TRBJ1-2
CDR3: CSVEDRRDRGGYGYTF
DNA: TGCAGCGTTGAAGACCGCCGGGACAGGGGAGGCTATGGCTACACCTTC

size: NA
V: TRBV6-5
D: NA
J: TRBJ1-2
CDR3: CATRRDKALDGYTF
DNA: TGTGCTACCAGGCGGGACAAAGCTCTAGATGGCTACACCTTC